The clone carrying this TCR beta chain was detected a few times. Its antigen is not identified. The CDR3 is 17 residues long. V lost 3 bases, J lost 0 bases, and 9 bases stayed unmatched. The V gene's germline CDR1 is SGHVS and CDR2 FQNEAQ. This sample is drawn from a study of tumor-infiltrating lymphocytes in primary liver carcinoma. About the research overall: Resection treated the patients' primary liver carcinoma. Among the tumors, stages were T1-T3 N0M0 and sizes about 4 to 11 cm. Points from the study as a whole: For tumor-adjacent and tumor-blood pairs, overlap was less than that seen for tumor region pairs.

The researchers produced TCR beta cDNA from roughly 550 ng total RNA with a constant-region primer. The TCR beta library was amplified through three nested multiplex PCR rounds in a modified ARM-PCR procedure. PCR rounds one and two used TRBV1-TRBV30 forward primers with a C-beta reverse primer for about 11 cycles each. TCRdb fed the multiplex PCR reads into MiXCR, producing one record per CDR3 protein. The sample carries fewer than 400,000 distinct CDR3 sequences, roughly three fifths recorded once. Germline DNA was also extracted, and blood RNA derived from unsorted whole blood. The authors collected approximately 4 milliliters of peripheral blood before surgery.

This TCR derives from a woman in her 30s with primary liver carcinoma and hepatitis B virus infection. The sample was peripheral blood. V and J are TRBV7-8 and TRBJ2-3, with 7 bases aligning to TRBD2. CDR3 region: CASSFLPGTTSTDTQYF. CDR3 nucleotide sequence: TGTGCCAGCAGCTTCCTTCCAGGGACTACTAGCACAGATACGCAGTATTTT.